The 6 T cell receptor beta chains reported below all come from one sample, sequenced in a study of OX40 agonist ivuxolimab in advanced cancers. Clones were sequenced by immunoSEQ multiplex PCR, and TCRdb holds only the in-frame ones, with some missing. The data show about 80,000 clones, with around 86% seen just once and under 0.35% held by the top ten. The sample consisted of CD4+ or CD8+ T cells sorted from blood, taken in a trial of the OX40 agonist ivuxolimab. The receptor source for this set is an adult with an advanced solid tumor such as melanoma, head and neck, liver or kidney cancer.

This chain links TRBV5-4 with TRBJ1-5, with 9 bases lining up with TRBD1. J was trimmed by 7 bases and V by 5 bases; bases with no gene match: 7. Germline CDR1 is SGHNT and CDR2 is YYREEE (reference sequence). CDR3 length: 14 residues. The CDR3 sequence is CASSRGQGYQPQHF. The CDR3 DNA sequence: TGTGCCAGCAGTCGAGGACAGGGGTACCAGCCCCAGCATTTT. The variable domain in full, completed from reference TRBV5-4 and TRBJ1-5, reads ETGVTQSPTHLIKTRGQQVTLRCSSQSGHNTVSWYQQALGQGPQFIFQYYREEENGRGNFPPRFSGLQFPNYSSELNVNALELDDSALYLCASSRGQGYQPQHFGDGTRLSIL.

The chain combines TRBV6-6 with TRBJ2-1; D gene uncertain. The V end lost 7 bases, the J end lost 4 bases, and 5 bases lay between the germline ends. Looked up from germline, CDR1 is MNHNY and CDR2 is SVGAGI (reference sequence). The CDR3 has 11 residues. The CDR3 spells CASTDYNEQFF. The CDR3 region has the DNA TGTGCCAGCACCGATTACAATGAGCAGTTCTTC.

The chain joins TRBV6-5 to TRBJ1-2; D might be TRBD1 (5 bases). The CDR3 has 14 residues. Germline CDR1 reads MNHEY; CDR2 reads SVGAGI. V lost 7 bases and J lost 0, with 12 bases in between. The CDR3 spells CASTIGGANYGYTF. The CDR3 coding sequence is TGTGCCAGCACCATCGGGGGGGCTAACTATGGCTACACCTTC.

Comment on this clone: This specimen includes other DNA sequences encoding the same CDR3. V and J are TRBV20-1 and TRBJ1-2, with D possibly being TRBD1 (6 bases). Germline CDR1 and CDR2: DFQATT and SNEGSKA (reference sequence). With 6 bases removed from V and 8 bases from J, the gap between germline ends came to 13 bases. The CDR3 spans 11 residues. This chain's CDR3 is CSATGTGGYTF. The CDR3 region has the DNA TGCAGTGCAACAGGGACTGGGGGCTACACCTTC.

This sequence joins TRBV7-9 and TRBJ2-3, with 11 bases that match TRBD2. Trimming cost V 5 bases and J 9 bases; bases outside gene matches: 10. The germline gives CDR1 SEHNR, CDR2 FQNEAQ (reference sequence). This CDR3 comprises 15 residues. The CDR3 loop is CASSASGGFKMTQYF. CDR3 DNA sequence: TGTGCCAGCAGCGCTAGCGGGGGGTTTAAAATGACGCAGTATTTT. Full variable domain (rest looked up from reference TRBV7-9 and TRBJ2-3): DTGVSQNPRHKITKRGQNVTFRCDPISEHNRLYWYRQTLGQGPEFLTYFQNEAQLEKSRLLSDRFSAERPKGSFSTLEIQRTEQGDSAMYLCASSASGGFKMTQYFGPGTRLTVL.

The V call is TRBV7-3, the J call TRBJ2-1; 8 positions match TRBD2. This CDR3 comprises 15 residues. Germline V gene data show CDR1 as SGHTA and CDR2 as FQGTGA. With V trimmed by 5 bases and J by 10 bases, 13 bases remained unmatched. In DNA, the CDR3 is TGTGCCAGCAGCCCCGGACAGTCTCGCGGGGGGGAGCAGTTCTTC. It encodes CASSPGQSRGGEQFF.